This T cell receptor beta chain was documented in a study of beta chain features in type 1 diabetes. The study's findings and limits: VDJ junctions from patients with type 1 diabetes contained fewer insertions and more deletions. In every one of the four CD4+ subsets, TCRB CDR3s were moderately but significantly shorter in Type 1 diabetes patients.

Investigators reverse transcribed all isolated RNA, so they sequenced expressed TCRB transcripts. Using immunoSEQ multiplex PCR, the repertoire was profiled, and TCRdb retains in-frame clones only, with some absent. The table includes hundreds of thousands of clones, over 12% detected once. With regard to this clone: Its specificity is not known.

The V end lost 5 bases, the J end lost 9 bases, and 14 bases lay between the germline ends. Per germline, CDR1 GTSNPN and CDR2 SVGIG (reference sequence). This CDR3 comprises 12 residues. Sequencing was done on a sample of naive CD4+ T cells from blood. This sequence originates from a man younger than 30 with type 1 diabetes. J is TRBJ1-5 and V is TRBV30, with a weak D call TRBD1 (5 bases). CDR3: CAWGDERGPQHF. DNA for the CDR3: TGTGCCTGGGGGGACGAAAGAGGGCCCCAGCATTTT.